The rows below give T cell receptor beta chains drawn from one sample of a study of cytomegalovirus exposure and HLA in healthy donors. Profiling relied on immunoSEQ multiplex PCR, and the TCRdb table lists in-frame clones only, not all of them. The data hold tens of thousands of clones, with about 87% observed a single time. The sequencing sample was made of PBMCs. The receptors originated from a boy between 10 and 17 years old in good health and CMV-seronegative. Each CDR3 is given with its conserved first and last residue. D genes are given only for firm matches. Clone size, where shown, is once, few, many, or a class for clones that have expanded.

J gene,D gene,V gene,CDR3 length,clone size,CDR3 protein,CDR3 DNA
TRBJ2-1,TRBD2,TRBV7-3,14,.,CASSPGTSGNEQFF,TGTGCCAGCAGCCCCGGGACTAGCGGGAATGAGCAGTTCTTC
TRBJ1-2,TRBD1,TRBV5-5,16,.,CASSLSGTGGRYGYTF,TGTGCCAGCAGCTTGAGTGGGACAGGGGGGAGGTATGGCTACACCTTC
TRBJ1-1,.,TRBV6-1,14,.,CASSGSAGAAEAFF,TGTGCCAGCAGTGGTTCTGCAGGGGCGGCTGAAGCTTTCTTT
TRBJ1-3,.,TRBV4-1,15,.,CASSQGSGTGNTIYF,TGCGCCAGCAGCCAAGGGTCGGGGACTGGAAACACCATATATTTT
TRBJ1-5,.,TRBV4-1,18,.,CASSHDSLVGISNQPQHF,TGCGCCAGCAGCCATGATTCCCTAGTAGGCATCAGCAATCAGCCCCAGCATTTT
TRBJ1-4,TRBD1,TRBV19,14,.,CASIGGQGGEKLFF,TGTGCCAGTATCGGAGGACAGGGTGGTGAAAAACTGTTTTTT
TRBJ2-7,.,TRBV13,11,.,CASSREGEQYF,TGTGCCAGCAGCCGAGAGGGCGAGCAGTACTTC
TRBJ2-7,TRBD1,TRBV10-3,14,once,CAISRTGGMYEQYF,TGTGCCATCAGCCGTACAGGGGGCATGTACGAGCAGTACTTC
TRBJ2-2,TRBD2,TRBV19,15,few,CASSIGTSGTGELFF,TGTGCCAGTAGTATAGGGACTAGCGGGACCGGGGAGCTGTTTTTT
TRBJ1-3,TRBD1,TRBV11-2,17,.,CASSLPRGTGVGNTIYF,TGTGCCAGCAGCTTACCCCGGGGGACAGGGGTGGGAAACACCATATATTTT
TRBJ2-6,.,TRBV4-3,16,.,CASSQDSSSGANVLTF,TGCGCCAGCAGCCAAGACTCCAGTTCTGGGGCCAACGTCCTGACTTTC
TRBJ2-1,.,TRBV7-2,14,.,CASSLDNSYNEQFF,TGTGCCAGCAGCTTGGACAACTCCTACAATGAGCAGTTCTTC
TRBJ2-1,TRBD2,TRBV7-2,15,.,CASSKGTSGGNEQFF,TGTGCCAGCAGCAAAGGGACTAGCGGGGGCAATGAGCAGTTCTTC
TRBJ2-3,TRBD2,TRBV7-2,17,.,CASSSPLAGALLDTQYF,TGTGCCAGCAGCTCCCCTCTAGCGGGGGCACTTCTCGATACGCAGTATTTT
TRBJ1-1,.,TRBV18,13,.,CASSPDINTEAFF,TGTGCCAGCTCACCAGACATTAACACTGAAGCTTTCTTT
TRBJ2-3,TRBD1,TRBV19,15,once,CASSPGQGARNTQYF,TGTGCCAGTAGTCCCGGACAGGGGGCGCGGAATACGCAGTATTTT
TRBJ2-7,.,TRBV6-5,14,.,CASSYRVSSYEQYF,TGTGCCAGCAGTTATCGCGTGAGCTCCTACGAGCAGTACTTC
TRBJ2-2,TRBD1,TRBV27,16,.,CASSLRDRGNTGELFF,TGTGCCAGCAGCCTAAGGGACAGGGGAAACACCGGGGAGCTGTTTTTT
TRBJ1-6,.,TRBV5-1,16,.,CASSLSQGGIDSPLHF,TGCGCCAGCAGCTTGTCACAGGGAGGGATTGATTCACCCCTCCACTTT
TRBJ2-2,TRBD2,TRBV7-6,17,.,CASSLAGRGGLTGELFF,TGTGCCAGCAGCTTAGCAGGGCGGGGGGGCCTCACCGGGGAGCTGTTTTTT
TRBJ2-6,.,TRBV19,15,few,CASSIGDSGANVLTF,TGTGCCAGTAGTATCGGGGACTCTGGGGCCAACGTCCTGACTTTC
TRBJ1-2,.,TRBV27,16,.,CASSLSGSPANYGYTF,TGTGCCAGCAGTTTGTCAGGGTCTCCCGCTAACTATGGCTACACCTTC
TRBJ1-2,.,TRBV2,15,.,CASSEQPGTSDGYTF,TGTGCCAGCAGTGAACAACCGGGTACCTCCGATGGCTACACCTTC
TRBJ1-3,.,TRBV6-1,14,.,CASHPSSSGNTIYF,TGTGCCAGCCACCCCTCGAGCTCTGGAAACACCATATATTTT